One and the same sample provided the 4 T cell receptor beta chains below, sequenced in a study of cytomegalovirus exposure and HLA in healthy donors. Primers included in the PCR were 60 Vbeta and 13 Jbeta primers. Profiling relied on immunoSEQ multiplex PCR, and the TCRdb table lists in-frame clones only, not all of them. Of around 200,000 clones in the sample, roughly 80% were seen once. Sequenced input: PBMCs. These receptors all come from a girl aged 2 to 10 in good health and CMV-seronegative.

The CDR3 reads CASSLIGTLNTGELFF. The CDR3 DNA follows: TGTGCCAGCAGCTTAATAGGGACTCTGAACACCGGGGAGCTGTTTTTT. The chain links TRBV7-3 to TRBJ2-2; D perhaps matches TRBD2 (6 bases). CDR1 is SGHTA and CDR2 is FQGTGA in the germline V gene. Trimming shortened V by 1 base and J by 1 base, and 10 bases separated the two germline ends. This CDR3 has 16 residues.

This clone showed up just once. The J gene is TRBJ2-2, the V gene TRBV5-1; D is undetermined. The CDR3 extends over 14 amino acids. Germline CDR1 reads SGHRS; CDR2 reads YFSETQ. V lost 4 bases and J lost 5, with 12 bases in between. The chain's CDR3 is CASSPRVGTGELFF. In nucleotides, the CDR3 is TGCGCCAGCAGCCCCCGGGTCGGGACCGGGGAGCTGTTTTTT.

The chain employs TRBV4-2 and TRBJ2-5, with 12 bases fitting TRBD2. The CDR3 runs 16 residues. Germline trimming cut 1 base from V and 4 bases from J; bases unmatched to any gene: 4. Per the germline V gene, CDR1 is LGHNA and CDR2 is YNFKEQ. The CDR3 spells CASSQVPGLAGETQYF. CDR3 nucleotide sequence: TGTGCCAGCAGCCAAGTCCCGGGACTAGCGGGAGAGACCCAGTACTTC.

The chain joins TRBV5-6 to TRBJ2-5, with a possible D match to TRBD1 (5 bases). CDR1 is SGHDT and CDR2 is YYEEEE in the germline V gene. Trimming took 0 bases from V and 4 from J, leaving 7 bases between them. The CDR3 sequence is 13 residues long. The CDR3 coding sequence is TGTGCCAGCAGCTTGGCCAGGGTAGAGACCCAGTACTTC. As protein: CASSLARVETQYF.